The 14 T cell receptor beta chains listed next were all sequenced from one sample in a study of blood T cell repertoires in COVID-19. Sequencing used immunoSEQ multiplex PCR; TCRdb keeps in-frame clones, though not all of them. The sample contains around 130,000 clones, around 84% of which appear only once. Sequencing was performed on PBMCs or T cells enriched from blood (not recorded which). Receptors were obtained from a man aged 35-49 years with acute COVID-19.

The chain carries TRBV19 and TRBJ2-2; D is ambiguous. This CDR3 spans 13 amino acids. V lost 8 bases and J 1 base, leaving 8 bases between the germline ends. Germline-derived CDR1 and CDR2 are LNHDA and SQIVND (reference sequence). CDR3 DNA: TGTGCCAGTTTAACAGAGAACACCGGGGAGCTGTTTTTT. Translation gives CASLTENTGELFF.

The chain recombines TRBV10-2 with TRBJ2-7; 11 bases map to TRBD2. Germline trimming cut 0 bases from V and 6 bases from J; bases unmatched to any gene: 4. The CDR3 runs 15 residues. Germline V gene data show CDR1 as WSHSY and CDR2 as SAAADI. CDR3 amino acids: CASSESIAGGPEQYF. As DNA, the CDR3 is TGCGCCAGCAGTGAGTCTATAGCGGGGGGGCCCGAGCAGTACTTC.

This clone was seen more than once but under ten times. The J gene is TRBJ1-2, the V gene TRBV5-1, with D hard to call. V lost 1 base and J lost 2, with 6 bases in between. Germline values: CDR1 SGHRS, CDR2 YFSETQ. This CDR3 is built from 13 residues. DNA for the CDR3: TGCGCCAGCAGCTTGTCCAGGAACTATGGCTACACCTTC. Translation gives CASSLSRNYGYTF.

The rearrangement links TRBV7-3 to TRBJ1-1, with D possibly being TRBD1 (5 bases). The germline V and J ends were trimmed by 5 bases and 1 base, with 11 bases remaining between them. Germline assignment: CDR1 SGHTA and CDR2 FQGTGA. The CDR3 loop spans 14 amino acids. The DNA of the CDR3 is TGTGCCAGCAGCCTACAGGCTGGGAACACTGAAGCTTTCTTT. Amino acid sequence: CASSLQAGNTEAFF.

This clone was detected only once. The chain links TRBV5-4 to TRBJ2-2; TRBD2 agrees at 8 bases. The V and J ends lost 2 bases and 2 bases, in that order; junction bases with no gene match: 5. This CDR3 spans 16 amino acids. Germline V gene sequence: CDR1 SGHNT, CDR2 YYREEE (reference sequence). The CDR3 DNA sequence: TGTGCCAGCAGCTTAGTAGGACTAGCAAACACCGGGGAGCTGTTTTTT. Translating gives CASSLVGLANTGELFF. Full variable domain (rest looked up from reference TRBV5-4 and TRBJ2-2): ETGVTQSPTHLIKTRGQQVTLRCSSQSGHNTVSWYQQALGQGPQFIFQYYREEENGRGNFPPRFSGLQFPNYSSELNVNALELDDSALYLCASSLVGLANTGELFFGEGSRLTVL.

The J gene is TRBJ1-6, the V gene TRBV2, with a weak D call TRBD1 (6 bases). This CDR3 has 14 amino acids. Germline-derived CDR1 and CDR2 are SNHLY and FYNNEI. Trimming took off 10 bases at V and 3 bases at J, with 13 bases between the two ends. The CDR3 loop reads CANSLDSYNSPLHF. In DNA, the CDR3 is TGTGCCAACTCACTGGACAGCTATAATTCACCCCTCCACTTT.

Regarding this clone: The same CDR3 is also encoded by other DNA sequences in this sample. This sequence joins TRBV29-1 and TRBJ2-7; possibly TRBD1 for D (5 bases). The V end was cut by 3 bases, the J end by 4 bases, with 10 bases between. The germline V gene has CDR1 SQVTM and CDR2 ANQGSEA. The CDR3 totals 12 residues. The CDR3 DNA reads TGCAGCGTTGAGGGGCAGGGATACGAGCAGTACTTC. Protein sequence: CSVEGQGYEQYF.

The sample holds a few counts of this clone. The chain employs TRBV2 and TRBJ1-2; no reliable D call. Trimming cost V 6 bases and J 2 bases, with 16 bases left between them. Germline CDR1 is SNHLY and CDR2 is FYNNEI. CDR3 size: 15 residues. The chain's CDR3 is CASRKIAGRNYGYTF. DNA for the CDR3: TGTGCCAGCAGAAAAATCGCGGGCAGGAACTATGGCTACACCTTC.

The chain recombines TRBV6-5 with TRBJ2-7; TRBD2 aligns across 10 bases. The CDR3 covers 15 residues. V shed 2 bases, J shed 6 bases, and the junction held 7 bases outside the gene matches. CDR1 is MNHEY and CDR2 is SVGAGI in the germline V gene. The CDR3 is CASSYLAGVAGEQYF. In DNA, the CDR3 is TGTGCCAGCAGTTACCTAGCGGGAGTGGCCGGCGAGCAGTACTTC.

J is TRBJ1-1 and V is TRBV6-5; TRBD1 aligns across 8 bases. After removal of 7 bases from V and 0 bases from J, the junction contained 7 bases not matched to a gene. Germline V gene data show CDR1 as MNHEY and CDR2 as SVGAGI. This CDR3 is 15 amino acids long. The CDR3 region has the DNA TGTGCCAGCACTCGAGAGACAGGGGTGAACACTGAAGCTTTCTTT. It translates to CASTRETGVNTEAFF.

The V call is TRBV6-4, the J call TRBJ1-2, with D maybe TRBD1 (5 bases). The CDR3 has 14 amino acids. The ends were cut back, 0 bases at V and 7 bases at J, with 12 bases in the middle. Per germline, CDR1 MRHNA and CDR2 SNTAGT. CDR3 amino acids: CASSDSSRAVGYTF. CDR3 bases: TGTGCCAGCAGTGACTCGAGCAGGGCCGTTGGCTACACCTTC.

The rearrangement uses TRBV29-1 and TRBJ2-1; 8 nucleotides match TRBD2. The V gene's germline CDR1 is SQVTM and CDR2 ANQGSEA. This CDR3 has 16 residues. V was clipped by 4 bases and J by 6 bases; unmatched bases: 14. CDR3 in amino acids: CSVVGFSGIPGNEQFF. The CDR3 DNA sequence: TGCAGCGTTGTAGGTTTTAGCGGGATCCCTGGCAATGAGCAGTTCTTC.

This chain joins TRBV6-6 and TRBJ1-4; TRBD1 is a possible D gene (5 bases). CDR1 MNHNY and CDR2 SVGAGI come from the germline V gene (reference sequence). Between the trimmed V and J ends, which lost 7 bases and 2 bases, there was a span of 14 bases. The CDR3 totals 15 residues. The CDR3 DNA reads as TGTGCCAGCACCTCGGCGGGGACCACTAATGAAAAACTGTTTTTT. This encodes CASTSAGTTNEKLFF.

V and J are TRBV3-1 (or the pseudogene TRBV3-2) and TRBJ2-3, with 9 bases aligning to TRBD2. J was trimmed by 4 bases and V by 7 bases; bases with no gene match: 3. CDR1 LGHDT and CDR2 YNNKEL come from the germline V gene (reference sequence). The CDR3 extends over 13 amino acids. CDR3 bases: TGTGCCAGCATTGCGGGAGGGTCAGATACGCAGTATTTT. Translating gives CASIAGGSDTQYF.